Listed here are 4 T cell receptor beta chains from one sample, sequenced in a study of blood T cell repertoires in COVID-19 (TCRdb year 2020). The library was produced with the immunoSEQ multiplex PCR assay. Drawn from immuneACCESS, this table holds only the in-frame rearrangements with V and J called that TCRdb kept. Clones are partly lost; checked studies trace under half to an unresolved V gene and leave the rest unexplained. The sample records fewer than 200,000 clones, roughly four fifths of which are singletons. The ten largest clonotypes hold 10% to 15% of the sample. The specimen sequenced was PBMCs or T cells enriched from blood (not recorded which). The receptors here all came from a man over 45 who had recovered from COVID-19.

The chain couples TRBV6-5 to TRBJ1-1, with 7 positions matching TRBD1. The CDR3 loop spans 12 amino acids. V gave up 6 bases and J gave up 12 bases; unmatched junction bases: 10. In germline, CDR1 is MNHEY, CDR2 SVGAGI. As DNA, the CDR3 is TGTGCCAGCAGCGACCACAGGGGAGGAACTTTCTTT. Amino acid sequence: CASSDHRGGTFF.

The genes are TRBV7-2 and TRBJ2-3, with D possibly matching TRBD1 (6 bases). V lost 1 base and J 9 bases, leaving 20 bases between the germline ends. The length of the CDR3 is 16 residues. The germline gives CDR1 SGHTA, CDR2 FQGNSA. In DNA, the CDR3 is TGTGCCAGCAGCTTAGGCCCCCTTACTACTAGGGGGACGCAGTATTTT. It codes for CASSLGPLTTRGTQYF.

The chain couples TRBV7-8 to TRBJ1-3; TRBD1 aligns across 10 bases. The CDR3 has 16 amino acids. Germline assignment: CDR1 SGHVS and CDR2 FQNEAQ. V was pared by 5 bases and J by 1 base, with 5 bases of the junction left unmatched. The CDR3: CASSAGTGVSGNTIYF. As DNA, the CDR3 is TGTGCCAGCAGCGCCGGGACAGGGGTTTCTGGAAACACCATATATTTT.

This clone was observed at least ten times. The sample has other DNA sequences that encode this CDR3 too. Written as DNA, the CDR3 is TGTGCCAGCAGTGAAGACAGTTACTATGGCTACACCTTC. Amino acids: CASSEDSYYGYTF. This sequence joins TRBV2 and TRBJ1-2; D unclear. The CDR3 is made up of 13 amino acids. Trimming pared 1 base from V and 3 bases from J, leaving 6 bases between. Germline V gene lookup returns CDR1 SNHLY and CDR2 FYNNEI.